The clone carrying this T cell receptor beta chain has only one observation. Data came from immunoSEQ multiplex PCR; TCRdb stores just in-frame clones and leaves some out. The data show roughly 120,000 clones, with around 93% seen just once and 0.8% to 1% held by the top ten. The germline gives CDR1 MDHEN, CDR2 SYDVKM. The CDR3 covers 14 residues. V lost 1 base and J lost 8; bases outside the gene matches: 5. The sample belongs to a study of OX40 agonist ivuxolimab in advanced cancers. This specimen was CD4+ or CD8+ T cells sorted from blood, taken in a trial of the OX40 agonist ivuxolimab. The J gene is TRBJ1-2, the V gene TRBV28, with 9 bases lining up with TRBD1. This clonotype was sampled from an adult with an advanced solid tumor such as melanoma, head and neck, liver or kidney cancer. CDR3 region: CASSLLGQGFGYTF. The CDR3 DNA reads TGTGCCAGCAGTTTATTGGGACAGGGATTCGGCTACACCTTC.